The clone carrying this TCR beta chain was seen many times. The data stem from a study of breast tumors, draining lymph nodes, adjacent tissues. The CDR3 totals 13 residues. V was clipped by 6 bases and J by 3 bases, with 12 bases between them. TCRdb redid the calling of the multiplex PCR reads with MiXCR, one entry per CDR3 protein. The sample has roughly 20,000 distinct CDR3 sequences, less than 40% seen once. This clonotype was obtained from a female donor with breast cancer. Some clones in this sample may be carry-over from other donors' samples. Sequenced sample: breast tumor tissue. The chain uses TRBV12-3 or TRBV12-4 and TRBJ2-7, with D tentatively TRBD1 (5 bases). As DNA, the CDR3 is TGTGCCAGCAGGGACGGACACAACTACGAGCAGTACTTC. Encoded protein: CASRDGHNYEQYF.